The 18 T cell receptor beta chains presented below share a single source sample, sequenced in a study of T-cell reconstitution after alpha-beta-depleted transplantation in children. Preparation of the TCRbeta library used unique molecular identifiers. TCRdb itself ran the PCR reads through MiXCR, one entry per CDR3 protein. The sample lists about 480,000 distinct CDR3 sequences, approximately 12% occurring once. The source was PBMCs from the stem cell graft donor, collected from the stem cell graft. The receptors shown here come from a human donor who donated a stem cell graft to a child with combined immunodeficiency.

The gene calls are TRBV2 and TRBJ2-7; TRBD1 aligns across 10 bases. The V gene's germline CDR1 is SNHLY and CDR2 FYNNEI. This CDR3 spans 14 amino acids. The ends lost 6 bases at V and 5 bases at J; junction bases unmatched: 7. The CDR3 DNA follows: TGTGCCAGCAGCCCTAGGGACAGGGGTAACGAGCAGTACTTC. It specifies CASSPRDRGNEQYF.

This clonotype came up a few times. The chain uses TRBV29-1 and TRBJ2-3; perhaps TRBD2 as D (8 bases). The V gene lost 4 bases and the J gene lost 4 bases, with 18 bases spanning the gap. This CDR3 region has 15 residues. CDR1 is SQVTM and CDR2 is ANQGSEA in the germline V gene. DNA for the CDR3: TGCAGCGTTGGAGGGGGCAGACTAGCGTCAGATACGCAGTATTTT. It yields the protein CSVGGGRLASDTQYF.

There are many counts of this clonotype. The gene calls are TRBV12-3 or TRBV12-4 and TRBJ2-3; 10 bases fit TRBD1. This CDR3 is built from 16 residues. V lost 1 base, J lost 2 bases, and 3 bases stayed unmatched. The DNA of the CDR3 is TGTGCCAGCAGTTTAGTTGGGACAGGGGTCACAGATACGCAGTATTTT. It specifies CASSLVGTGVTDTQYF.

V usage is TRBV2 and J usage is TRBJ2-4, with 7 bases lining up with TRBD1. Losses at the gene ends were 0 bases for V and 6 bases for J; bases not matched to a gene: 5. The CDR3 is made up of 15 amino acids. Germline CDR1 SNHLY, CDR2 FYNNEI. The chain's CDR3 is CASSEALQGINIQYF. The CDR3 DNA sequence: TGTGCCAGCAGTGAAGCTTTACAGGGGATAAACATTCAGTACTTC. Complete variable domain (other parts from reference TRBV2 and TRBJ2-4): EPEVTQTPSHQVTQMGQEVILRCVPISNHLYFYWYRQILGQKVEFLVSFYNNEISEKSEIFDDQFSVERPDGSNFTLKIRSTKLEDSAMYFCASSEALQGINIQYFGAGTRLSVL.

The rearrangement uses TRBV9 and TRBJ2-5, with 7 positions matching TRBD1. The V segment lost 3 bases and the J segment 4 bases; nucleotides outside the gene matches: 6. The CDR3 loop spans 14 amino acids. Germline CDR1 and CDR2: SGDLS and YYNGEE. In DNA, the CDR3 is TGTGCCAGCAGCGCGTACAGGGGCGGAGAGACCCAGTACTTC. This gives the protein CASSAYRGGETQYF.

The rearrangement joins TRBV6-2 or TRBV6-3 to TRBJ2-7; 7 bases fit TRBD1. Germline V gene data show CDR1 as MNHEY and CDR2 as SVGEGT. The CDR3 loop spans 13 amino acids. Trimming at V came to 2 bases and at J to 6 bases, leaving 4 bases not matched to a gene. CDR3 region: CASSYLDRSEQYF. As DNA, the CDR3 is TGTGCCAGCAGTTACCTGGACAGGAGCGAGCAGTACTTC.

This rearrangement joins TRBV4-3 to TRBJ2-3; D gene ambiguous. CDR3 length: 12 residues. CDR1 and CDR2 (germline): LGHNA, YSLEER. Trimming took 0 bases from V and 5 from J, leaving 3 bases between them. The CDR3 loop reads CASSQERDTQYF. In DNA form, the CDR3 reads TGCGCCAGCAGCCAAGAAAGAGATACGCAGTATTTT.

This chain uses TRBV2 with TRBJ1-3, with 8 bases matching TRBD1. Per germline, CDR1 SNHLY and CDR2 FYNNEI. The CDR3 runs 14 residues. The CDR3 reads CTISFGGQAQPIYF. DNA of the CDR3: TGTACCATCAGTTTTGGGGGACAGGCTCAACCCATATATTTT.

This clonotype appeared many times. CDR3 sequence reads: CASSPSGGTYNEQFF. In DNA form, the CDR3 reads TGCGCCAGCAGCCCCAGCGGGGGAACCTACAATGAGCAGTTCTTC. The J gene is TRBJ2-1, the V gene TRBV5-1; 8 bases are shared with TRBD2. There are 15 residues in the CDR3. Trimming removed 4 bases from V and 2 bases from J; junction bases left unmatched: 5. CDR1 is SGHRS, CDR2 YFSETQ, per germline.

This chain connects TRBV29-1 to TRBJ2-1, with 10 bases that match TRBD1. Germline lookup yields CDR1 SQVTM and CDR2 ANQGSEA. The CDR3 is made up of 14 amino acids. V lost 7 bases to trimming and J lost 7 bases; unmatched junction nucleotides: 10. The CDR3 reads CSGRPGTGENEQFF. CDR3 in DNA: TGCAGCGGCCGTCCCGGGACAGGGGAAAATGAGCAGTTCTTC.

This clonotype has just a few counts. CDR3 DNA: TGTGCCAGCAGCCAAATTGGACTAGCCTCCAATGAGCAGTTCTTC. This codes for CASSQIGLASNEQFF. The V call is TRBV3-1, the J call TRBJ2-1; 8 bases match TRBD2. The CDR3 has 15 residues. Per the germline V gene, CDR1 is LGHDT and CDR2 is YNNKEL (reference sequence). V gave up 2 bases and J gave up 6 bases; unmatched junction bases: 6.

This clonotype has just a few counts. The chain carries TRBV6-2 or TRBV6-3 and TRBJ1-1; maybe TRBD1 (6 bases). The germline V gene encodes CDR1 MNHEY and CDR2 SVGEGT. The CDR3 is 15 amino acids. V was trimmed by 3 bases and J by 3 bases, leaving 14 bases between them. CDR3 loop: CASSYNGGGYTEAFF. In nucleotides, the CDR3 is TGTGCCAGCAGTTATAACGGAGGGGGGTACACTGAAGCTTTCTTT.

This clonotype was counted only a few times. The chain combines TRBV5-1 with TRBJ1-2, with no clear D. Deletions cut 4 bases from V and 5 bases from J, with 18 bases between. This CDR3 spans 15 amino acids. The germline V gene encodes CDR1 SGHRS and CDR2 YFSETQ. The CDR3 is CASSVAPDRSYGYTF. The CDR3 DNA reads TGCGCCAGCAGCGTGGCCCCAGACCGGAGTTATGGCTACACCTTC.

The table lists this clonotype with a few counts. The chain couples TRBV3-1 to TRBJ2-7, with 9 bases that match TRBD1. V shed 1 base, J shed 2 bases, and the junction held 6 bases outside the gene matches. CDR1 is LGHDT and CDR2 is YNNKEL in the germline V gene (reference sequence). The CDR3 contains 16 residues. DNA of the CDR3: TGTGCCAGCAGCCAAGTCTCGGACAGGGGAACCTACGAGCAGTACTTC. Encoded protein: CASSQVSDRGTYEQYF.

The chain carries TRBV7-6 and TRBJ2-7, with 8 bases that match TRBD1. Germline V gives CDR1 SGHVS, CDR2 FNYEAQ. V lost 0 bases, J lost 4 bases, and 2 bases stayed unmatched. This CDR3 is 14 amino acids long. As DNA, the CDR3 is TGTGCCAGCAGCTTAGCGCGGACAGGGTACGAGCAGTACTTC. Its protein product is CASSLARTGYEQYF.

This clonotype was counted many times. The rearrangement links TRBV12-3 or TRBV12-4 to TRBJ2-3, with TRBD2 matching over 11 bases. The CDR3 is 15 residues long. V lost 5 bases and J lost 3; bases outside the gene matches: 4. This CDR3 is CASSRRLAGTDTQYF. CDR3 bases: TGTGCCAGCAGTCGCCGACTAGCGGGAACAGATACGCAGTATTTT.

The chain uses TRBV10-3 and TRBJ1-2; 11 nucleotides agree with TRBD1. CDR3 length: 15 residues. The germline V gene encodes CDR1 ENHRY and CDR2 SYGVKD. With 5 bases clipped from V and 3 bases from J, the junction kept 5 bases outside the gene matches. CDR3 in DNA: TGTGCCATCAGTCGGACAGGGGGCGATGACTATGGCTACACCTTC. This sequence encodes CAISRTGGDDYGYTF.

In this sample, this clonotype turned up many times. V gene TRBV29-1 combines with J gene TRBJ2-2; TRBD2 matches at 7 bases. Germline V gene lookup returns CDR1 SQVTM and CDR2 ANQGSEA. There are 17 residues in the CDR3. V dropped 6 bases and J dropped 0; count of bases not matched to a gene: 13. The CDR3 protein is CSVSPKLAGSNTGELFF. CDR3 DNA sequence: TGCAGCGTCTCCCCCAAATTAGCGGGCTCGAACACCGGGGAGCTGTTTTTT.